What follows describes a single T cell receptor beta chain. Germline V gives CDR1 LNHDA, CDR2 SQIVND (reference sequence). With 7 bases clipped from V and 8 bases from J, the junction kept 12 bases outside the gene matches. This CDR3 region has 15 residues. These data are taken from a study of blood T cell repertoires in COVID-19. Across the study: The United States, Italy and Spain were the sources of the acute and convalescent COVID-19 samples. From T cells, B-cell-depleted T cells, or PBMCs came the material, which was cDNA or gDNA.

Clones were sequenced by immunoSEQ multiplex PCR, and TCRdb holds only the in-frame ones, with some missing. The data hold under 250,000 clones, with about four fifths observed a single time. V gene TRBV19 combines with J gene TRBJ1-3, with 9 bases fitting TRBD1. This receptor was taken from a woman aged 50 to 60 with acute or convalescent COVID-19. Sequenced sample: peripheral blood. This CDR3 reads CASTPDRGRRDTIYF. CDR3 DNA: TGTGCCAGTACCCCGGACAGGGGAAGAAGAGACACCATATATTTT.